This record looks at one TCR beta chain sequence and its context. Among the unsorted PBMC samples, replicate PCRs used around 300 ng DNA, roughly 33,000 T cell genomes. The authors' processing: Filtering differed, since immunoSEQ gave only junction sequences and no quality scores. TCRdb's copy holds only in-frame clones and misses some; the assay was immunoSEQ multiplex PCR. D and trimming come from the DNA, and the V and J calls and clone size come from that table. The sample has 490,000 or so clones; around three quarters are singletons. The data were obtained in a study of shared clonotypes between healthy human individuals. Germline values: CDR1 SGHVS, CDR2 FNYEAQ. Trimming took 5 bases from V and 4 from J, leaving 26 bases between them. This CDR3 region has 18 residues.

This TCR came from a woman between 35 and 50 years old in good health. Some clones in this sample may be carry-over from other donors' samples. The sequenced sample was PBMCs. V usage is TRBV7-6 and J usage is TRBJ2-5, with a weak D call TRBD2 (5 bases). In nucleotides, the CDR3 is TGTGCCAGCAGCGAGGGTCGTTTCCCCAGGCGGCTTATAGAGACCCAGTACTTC. As protein: CASSEGRFPRRLIETQYF.